This T cell receptor (beta chain) was recorded in a study of OX40 agonist ivuxolimab in advanced cancers. The CDR3 is made up of 15 amino acids. Germline CDR1 ENHRY, CDR2 SYGVKD. V lost 4 bases to trimming and J lost 1 base; unmatched junction nucleotides: 2. Study observations and caveats: Compared with CD4+, CD8+ T cells on average had more expanded clones.

Sequencing used immunoSEQ multiplex PCR; TCRdb keeps in-frame clones, though not all of them. The data show 100,000 or so clones, approximately 91% seen once. About this clone: Its antigen is still unknown.

The source material was CD4+ or CD8+ T cells sorted from blood, sampled in a trial of the OX40 agonist ivuxolimab. This sequence joins TRBV10-3 and TRBJ2-2, with TRBD2 matching over 8 bases. The receptor was derived from an adult with an advanced solid tumor such as melanoma, head and neck, liver or kidney cancer. The CDR3 DNA is TGTGCCATCAGTGGCGCGGGGGGGAACACCGGGGAGCTGTTTTTT. Translating it yields CAISGAGGNTGELFF.